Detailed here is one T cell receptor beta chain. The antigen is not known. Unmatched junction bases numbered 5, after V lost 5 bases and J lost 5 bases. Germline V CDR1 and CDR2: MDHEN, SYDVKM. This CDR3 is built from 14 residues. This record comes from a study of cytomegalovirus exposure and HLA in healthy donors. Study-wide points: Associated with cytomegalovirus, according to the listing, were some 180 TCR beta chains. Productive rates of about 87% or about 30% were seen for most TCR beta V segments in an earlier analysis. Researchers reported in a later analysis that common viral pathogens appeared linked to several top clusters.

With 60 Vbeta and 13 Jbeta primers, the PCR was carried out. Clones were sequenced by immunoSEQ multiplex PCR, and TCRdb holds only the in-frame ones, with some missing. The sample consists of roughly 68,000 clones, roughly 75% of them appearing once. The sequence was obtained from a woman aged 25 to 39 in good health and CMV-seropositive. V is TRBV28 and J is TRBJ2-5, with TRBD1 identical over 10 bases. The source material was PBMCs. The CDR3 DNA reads TGTGCCAGCAGTGACAGGGGGCGCAAGGAGACCCAGTACTTC. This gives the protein CASSDRGRKETQYF.